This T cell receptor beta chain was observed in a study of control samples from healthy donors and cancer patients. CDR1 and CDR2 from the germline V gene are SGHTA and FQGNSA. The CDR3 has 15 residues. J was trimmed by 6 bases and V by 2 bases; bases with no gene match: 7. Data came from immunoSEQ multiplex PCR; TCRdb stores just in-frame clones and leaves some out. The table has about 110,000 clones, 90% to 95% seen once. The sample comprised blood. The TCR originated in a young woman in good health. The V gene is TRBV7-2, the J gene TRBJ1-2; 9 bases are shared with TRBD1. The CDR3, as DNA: TGTGCCAGCAGCTTAAGGGGGGGACAGGGTGATGGCTACACCTTC. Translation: CASSLRGGQGDGYTF.